This T cell receptor beta chain was sequenced for a study of Graves' ophthalmopathy and Graves' hyperthyroidism (dated by TCRdb to 2016 to 2019). Notes on the research overall: Peripheral blood was collected at initial diagnosis, prior to any treatment. In total, approximately 130 blood samples were TCR-sequenced: around 42 ophthalmopathy, some 75 hyperthyroidism and approximately 17 hyperthyroidism-to-ophthalmopathy patients. In roughly 6 hyperthyroidism patients, the T-cell repertoires found in thyroid tissue were compared with those found in blood. An independent validation cohort was composed of approximately 19 hyperthyroidism patients and around 16 patients who later progressed from hyperthyroidism to ophthalmopathy. To explore V-J signatures that separate ophthalmopathy from hyperthyroidism, a discovery set of approximately 100 patients was enrolled, consisting of about 45 with ophthalmopathy and roughly 60 with stable hyperthyroidism. TCR beta repertoire signatures were used to distinguish Graves' ophthalmopathy from Graves' hyperthyroidism and to predict progression to ophthalmopathy. Following sampling, methimazole starting at 30 mg daily was administered to hyperthyroidism patients, and high-dose intravenous methylprednisolone was administered to ophthalmopathy patients. General study outcomes and caveats: Most expanded thyroid clonotypes with a frequency above 0.001 also appeared in blood, which suggests that blood repertoires may reflect the immune response in the thyroid. Sample size was not statistically predetermined, and group allocation was not concealed from the investigators. Ophthalmopathy was separated from stable hyperthyroidism by the 13-signature model with roughly 88% sensitivity and around 81% specificity in cross-validation and with 80%/75% in the test set. In validation, the model predicted ophthalmopathy progression with 55% to 71% sensitivity and approximately 72% specificity; approximately 12 predicted patients were CT-confirmed with GO in a median of around 6 months.

For repertoire sequencing, the TCR beta CDR3 regions were amplified from RNA transcripts. HTBI primers and the Qiagen OneStep RT-PCR kit were used in a first-round RT-PCR, which was followed by a second-round multiplex PCR, size selection and purification. Libraries were sequenced paired-end with 100 bp reads on an Illumina HiSeq2000. Under the source paper's analysis protocol: SOAPnuke was used for read processing, and reads with adapters, uncalled bases, a mean Phred below 15, or no exact constant-primer or identifier match were discarded. COPE v1.2.5 was used to merge the high-quality paired reads. Each unique nucleotide sequence was treated as a clonotype, and MiTCR v1.1 was used to align the clonotypes to the IMGT TRB V, D and J references. The analysis was limited to V-J combinations with a frequency above 0.0001, which together covered over 99% of the repertoires. A TCR clonal expansion and chaos score per V-J combination was defined as the ratio of F50 clonal expansion to chaos observed in the TCRdist matrix. Welch's t-statistics and random forest were used to reduce features to some 13 V-J combinations, which were fed into a naive Bayes classifier. The similarity between thyroid and blood repertoires was quantified using the Morisita-Horn index. The public reads were quality trimmed at Q25 with fastp and then assembled into clones with MiXCR by TCRdb, keeping productive beta chains. Merged by CDR3 protein, the rows form single entries marked with the most common genes and DNA. The V and J calls reflect TCRdb's pipeline rather than the authors' work. This sample has 600,000 to 950,000 distinct CDR3 sequences in its table, and approximately 40% of those were observed once. 44% of the sample lies in the top ten.

Including the terminal cysteine and phenylalanine, the CDR3 comprises 14 residues. Only the CDR3 DNA stays, 42 bases, in frame from base 1. Taken from the germline V gene (reference sequence), the CDR1 and CDR2 loops are LNHDA and SQIVND. Trimming takes 7 bases from V and 7 bases from J, and the germline ends sit 17 bases apart. The ophthalmopathy patients had moderately to severely active disease, with a Clinical Activity Score of 3 or higher, a NOSPECS grade of 4 or higher, and a disease duration of less than 3 months. Anyone with other autoimmune diseases, uncontrolled infections, pregnancy or lactation was excluded from the study. Diagnosis was based on clinical symptoms, serum thyroxine, TRAb, thyroid ultrasound and orbital computed tomography. PBMCs were isolated from 7.5 to 10 ml of fresh peripheral blood by Ficoll-Paque density gradient centrifugation. Total RNA was extracted with Trizol reagent and quality-checked on an Agilent 2100 Bioanalyzer.

Points on this clonotype: What antigen it recognizes has not been identified. No per-base quality is available; no much larger clone lies one base away.

The clonotype originates from an adult man with Graves' ophthalmopathy. Material for sequencing was peripheral blood. This receptor chain uses TRBV19 and TRBJ1-3; 6 matching bases give a weak D call of TRBD1. In nucleotide form, the sequence is TGTGCCAGTAAGCCTTGGACAGAGTCGAACACCATATATTTT. It encodes CASKPWTESNTIYF.